The clone carrying this T cell receptor (beta chain) is a singleton in its sample. Its cognate antigen is unknown. Clones were sequenced by immunoSEQ multiplex PCR, and TCRdb holds only the in-frame ones, with some missing. The sample has 50,000 to 75,000 clones, about 86% seen once; the top ten hold 6.5% to 8.5%. The data were taken from a study of a mutant IDH1 vaccine in newly diagnosed glioma. Study-level points and caveats: Pseudoprogression seemingly bore no relation to changes in top peripheral T cell clonotypes.

V gave up 2 bases and J gave up 5 bases, with 10 bases separating them. Germline-derived CDR1 and CDR2 are MGHDK and SYGVNS. The CDR3 is 15 amino acids. Time point indicated: week 5, during vaccination. The study gave 300 ug of mutant IDH1 20-mer peptide per vaccine dose, with topical imiquimod. This material consisted of PBMCs, taken from a glioma patient whose treatment included an IDH1 peptide vaccine. This sequence originates from a woman aged 45-65 years with glioma. The chain is built from TRBV25-1 and TRBJ1-6; D unresolved. The CDR3 sequence: CASSEPGPNNSPLHF. The CDR3 bases are TGTGCCAGCAGTGAACCCGGACCGAATAATTCACCCCTCCACTTT. Drawing the rest from reference TRBV25-1 and TRBJ1-6, the complete variable domain is EADIYQTPRYLVIGTGKKITLECSQTMGHDKMYWYQQDPGMELHLIHYSYGVNSTEKGDLSSESTVSRIRTEHFPLTLESARPSHTSQYLCASSEPGPNNSPLHFGNGTRLTVT.